The following is a TCR beta chain sequence with its context. No alpha-beta pairing information exists for these sequences. The protocol was immunoSEQ multiplex PCR, while the TCRdb copy is restricted to in-frame clones and leaves out a portion. The table has some 60,000 clones, around 86% seen once. Thawed, overnight-rested PBMC were stained with GMM-loaded CD1B tetramer, viability dye and anti-CD3, then sorted. The lipid loaded on the CD1B tetramers was C32 glucose monomycolate from Rhodococcus equi. Before cryopreservation, the sorted PBMC lost their CD14-expressing monocytes. This specimen belongs to a study of T cells in tuberculosis. The CDR3 contains 15 residues. Germline CDR1 and CDR2: SGHVS and FNYEAQ. Trimming stripped 5 bases from V and 3 bases from J, with 14 bases between.

The chain combines TRBV7-6 with TRBJ1-5; the D gene is possibly TRBD1 (5 bases). What was sequenced was CD1b-GMM tetramer-negative cells sorted from PBMCs. The sequence came from an adult woman with latent tuberculosis. CDR3 residues: CASSLEPGYNQPQHF. The CDR3 nucleotides are TGTGCCAGCAGCCTCGAGCCAGGGTACAATCAGCCCCAGCATTTT.